This entry lists 18 T cell receptor beta chains sequenced from one sample in a study of T-cell memory formation after mild COVID-19. TCRdb independently ran MiXCR on the 5' RACE reads; one entry per CDR3 protein. The sample consists of approximately 350,000 distinct CDR3 sequences, 28% of them appearing once. Sequenced material: PBMCs or a T cell subset sorted from them (not recorded which). The receptor source for this set is an adult woman who had mild COVID-19 (a few samples of this study predate the infection). Cell type and time point are not known.

The V call is TRBV12-3 or TRBV12-4, the J call TRBJ1-6; 9 bases map to TRBD1. The CDR3 loop spans 16 amino acids. After removal of 5 bases from V and 4 bases from J, the junction contained 6 bases not matched to a gene. CDR3 sequence (DNA): TGTGCCAGCAGTAGAAGGGACAGGGTGTATAATTCACCCCTCCACTTT. Amino acids: CASSRRDRVYNSPLHF.

This chain connects TRBV7-9 to TRBJ2-4; a weak D match, TRBD1 (5 bases). The germline gives CDR1 SEHNR, CDR2 FQNEAQ (reference sequence). Trimming took 1 base from V and 3 from J, leaving 13 bases between them. This CDR3 contains 16 residues. CDR3 bases: TGTGCCAGCAGCTTAGATCTGACAGCCATCAAAAACATTCAGTACTTC. This gives the protein CASSLDLTAIKNIQYF. The variable domain in full, with the rest retrieved from reference TRBV7-9 and TRBJ2-4, is DTGVSQNPRHKITKRGQNVTFRCDPISEHNRLYWYRQTLGQGPEFLTYFQNEAQLEKSRLLSDRFSAERPKGSFSTLEIQRTEQGDSAMYLCASSLDLTAIKNIQYFGAGTRLSVL.

This clonotype was picked up many times. The chain joins TRBV7-9 to TRBJ2-1; 8 bases are a match to TRBD1. Trimming at V came to 2 bases and at J to 7 bases, leaving 19 bases not matched to a gene. This CDR3 has 19 residues. In germline, CDR1 is SEHNR, CDR2 FQNEAQ (reference sequence). The chain's CDR3 is CASSLPLVGSWTGRNEQFF. DNA of the CDR3: TGTGCCAGCAGCTTACCTCTTGTTGGGTCGTGGACAGGGAGGAATGAGCAGTTCTTC.

This clonotype was counted at least ten times. The gene calls are TRBV12-3 or TRBV12-4 and TRBJ1-5; D is ambiguous. V gave up 1 base and J gave up 6 bases, with 1 base separating them. The CDR3 is made up of 11 amino acids. The CDR3 sequence is CASSLGQPQHF. The CDR3 DNA reads TGTGCCAGCAGTTTAGGTCAGCCCCAGCATTTT.

The chain uses TRBV12-3 or TRBV12-4 and TRBJ1-1, with D hard to call. V was trimmed by 1 base and J by 6 bases, leaving 12 bases between them. This CDR3 has 14 amino acids. The CDR3 loop reads CASSLEPGSPEAFF. For the CDR3, the DNA is TGTGCCAGCAGTTTAGAACCCGGGTCACCTGAAGCTTTCTTT.

This clonotype was seen only a few times. The rearrangement uses TRBV7-6 and TRBJ2-7, with 8 bases fitting TRBD1. Per germline, CDR1 SGHVS and CDR2 FNYEAQ. The V and J ends lost 4 bases and 5 bases, in that order; junction bases with no gene match: 4. The CDR3 covers 13 residues. This CDR3 is CASSYWTGNEQYF. CDR3 nucleotide sequence: TGTGCCAGCAGCTACTGGACAGGGAACGAGCAGTACTTC.

V usage is TRBV29-1 and J usage is TRBJ1-1; the D is unclear. This CDR3 is built from 14 residues. Per the germline V gene, CDR1 is SQVTM and CDR2 is ANQGSEA. V shed 0 bases and J shed 4 bases, with 12 bases lying between them. The CDR3 DNA reads TGCAGCGTTGAAGAGGGAGGGATGGGCACTGAAGCTTTCTTT. Its protein is CSVEEGGMGTEAFF.

The J gene is TRBJ2-2, the V gene TRBV9; unclear D gene. This CDR3 contains 15 residues. V lost 0 bases and J 1 base, leaving 7 bases between the germline ends. Germline CDR1 reads SGDLS; CDR2 reads YYNGEE. CDR3 sequence (DNA): TGTGCCAGCAGCGTAGGGCAGGTGAACACCGGGGAGCTGTTTTTT. It is translated as CASSVGQVNTGELFF.

The chain uses TRBV9 and TRBJ2-6; D possibly corresponds to TRBD2 (5 bases). The CDR3 loop spans 16 amino acids. Deletions cut 1 base from V and 3 bases from J, with 11 bases between. CDR1 is SGDLS, CDR2 YYNGEE, per germline. Here the CDR3 DNA reads TGTGCCAGCAGCGTAAGCTTGGGAGATGGGGCCAACGTCCTGACTTTC. It encodes CASSVSLGDGANVLTF.

This clonotype was observed a few times. The rearrangement uses TRBV2 and TRBJ2-5, with no clear D. The V gene lost 8 bases and the J gene lost 1 base, with 2 bases spanning the gap. This CDR3 is built from 10 residues. CDR1 is SNHLY, CDR2 FYNNEI, per germline. CDR3 sequence: CASAQETQYF. The CDR3 region has the DNA TGTGCCAGCGCCCAAGAGACCCAGTACTTC.

The V call is TRBV7-3, the J call TRBJ2-1; 9 nucleotides line up with TRBD2. The V gene's germline CDR1 is SGHTA and CDR2 FQGTGA. This CDR3 is 15 amino acids long. The V segment lost 5 bases and the J segment 9 bases; nucleotides outside the gene matches: 11. CDR3 DNA sequence: TGTGCCAGCAGCCCCTTCGGCGGGGGGGCAAGTGAGCAGTTCTTC. Protein product: CASSPFGGGASEQFF. The variable domain in full, completed from reference TRBV7-3 and TRBJ2-1, reads GAGVSQTPSNKVTEKGKYVELRCDPISGHTALYWYRQSLGQGPEFLIYFQGTGAADDSGLPNDRFFAVRPEGSVSTLKIQRTERGDSAVYLCASSPFGGGASEQFFGPGTRLTVL.

This clonotype was counted a few times. The J gene is TRBJ2-3, the V gene TRBV6-6; TRBD2 agrees at 8 bases. The germline V gene encodes CDR1 MNHNY and CDR2 SVGAGI (reference sequence). The CDR3 runs 19 residues. The V segment lost 7 bases and the J segment 1 base; nucleotides outside the gene matches: 19. CDR3 in DNA: TGTGCCAGCACCATAACCTGGACGGGAGGGCCCAGCGGCACAGATACGCAGTATTTT. Translated: CASTITWTGGPSGTDTQYF.

This clonotype came up a few times. The chain has TRBV4-1 and TRBJ2-1; a weak D match, TRBD2 (5 bases). The CDR3 covers 15 residues. Deletions cut 0 bases from V and 6 bases from J, with 12 bases between. Germline CDR1 and CDR2: MGHRA and YSYEKL. CDR3 nucleotides: TGCGCCAGCAGCCAAGACGCGGGTTCTGGCAATGAGCAGTTCTTC. Its protein is CASSQDAGSGNEQFF.

This clonotype occurred a few times. This chain uses TRBV20-1 with TRBJ2-7; D perhaps matches TRBD1 (5 bases). The CDR3 runs 13 residues. CDR1 is DFQATT, CDR2 SNEGSKA, per germline (reference sequence). V was clipped by 1 base and J by 5 bases, with 12 bases between them. The CDR3 loop is CSARGRGSNEQYF. DNA for the CDR3: TGCAGTGCTAGAGGTAGGGGTAGCAACGAGCAGTACTTC.

The chain carries TRBV7-2 and TRBJ1-2; the D gene is possibly TRBD1 (6 bases). Germline lookup yields CDR1 SGHTA and CDR2 FQGNSA. The CDR3 is 17 amino acids. Trimming stripped 1 base from V and 1 base from J, with 16 bases between. The CDR3 DNA is TGTGCCAGCAGCTTAGTCCTGTGGGGGGGCCGTAACTATGGCTACACCTTC. As protein: CASSLVLWGGRNYGYTF.

The J gene is TRBJ1-4, the V gene TRBV11-2, with 8 bases fitting TRBD1. Germline CDR1 and CDR2: SGHAT and FQNNGV. V was pared by 5 bases and J by 3 bases, with 2 bases of the junction left unmatched. CDR3 size: 14 residues. CDR3 nucleotides: TGTGCCAGCAGCCCAGGGGGCTCTAATGAAAAACTGTTTTTT. It yields the protein CASSPGGSNEKLFF.

Only a few counts were recorded for this clonotype. The V call is TRBV12-3 or TRBV12-4, the J call TRBJ2-1, with a weak D call TRBD2 (6 bases). The V and J ends lost 5 bases and 13 bases respectively, with 15 bases between them. The CDR3 has 12 amino acids. In DNA form, the CDR3 reads TGTGCCAGCAGTATCCTCGGGAGACTTCAGTTCTTC. Translating it yields CASSILGRLQFF.

The count of this clonotype is one. The chain joins TRBV29-1 to TRBJ2-7; TRBD1 might be the D (6 bases). CDR3 length: 12 amino acids. V was trimmed by 3 bases and J by 2 bases, leaving 8 bases between them. Germline loops: CDR1 SQVTM, CDR2 ANQGSEA. Here the CDR3 reads CSVEGAAYEQYF. CDR3 bases: TGCAGCGTTGAGGGGGCAGCCTACGAGCAGTACTTC.